This is a list of T cell receptor beta chains from one sample in a study of cytomegalovirus exposure and HLA in healthy donors. Sequenced by immunoSEQ multiplex PCR; TCRdb stores in-frame clones only, minus some. The sample consists of under 150,000 clones, approximately 84% of them appearing once. Specimen: PBMCs. The source of these receptors is a woman under 30 in good health and CMV-seronegative. The CDR3 runs from the conserved cysteine through the conserved F or W. D genes are given only for firm matches. The size entry is marked missing in some rows and otherwise reads once, few, many or a size class.

v_call	d_call	j_call	clone_size	cdr3_aa	cdr3_nt
TRBV4-2	TRBD2	TRBJ2-2	-	CASSQDPAGEAGELFF	TGTGCCAGCAGCCAAGATCCAGCGGGAGAAGCCGGGGAGCTGTTTTTT
TRBV5-6	TRBD1	TRBJ1-5	once	CASSLTGQGDQPQHF	TGTGCCAGCAGCTTGACCGGACAGGGAGATCAGCCCCAGCATTTT
TRBV15	TRBD2	TRBJ2-5	-	CATSSSSGLVIETQYF	TGTGCCACCAGCAGCTCTAGCGGGCTTGTCATAGAGACCCAGTACTTC
TRBV15	-	TRBJ1-1	-	CATSSLTAMNTEAFF	TGTGCCACCAGCAGCTTGACTGCCATGAACACTGAAGCTTTCTTT
TRBV6-1	-	TRBJ2-1	-	CASSGGGSYNEQFF	TGTGCCAGCAGTGGAGGGGGCTCCTACAATGAGCAGTTCTTC
TRBV15	-	TRBJ2-1	-	CATSSLLGLDYNEQFF	TGTGCCACCAGCAGTCTGCTCGGACTCGACTACAATGAGCAGTTCTTC
TRBV6-1	TRBD1	TRBJ1-3	-	CASSERGLTGNTIYF	TGTGCCAGCAGTGAGAGGGGGCTAACTGGAAACACCATATATTTT
TRBV9	-	TRBJ2-5	-	CASSVERASVGRGTQYF	TGTGCCAGCAGCGTAGAGCGGGCAAGCGTCGGCCGAGGGACCCAGTACTTC
TRBV13	TRBD1	TRBJ2-7	few	CASSLDREDEQYF	TGTGCCAGCAGCTTGGACAGGGAGGACGAGCAGTACTTC
TRBV11-3	TRBD2	TRBJ2-1	once	CASSLSGGRQFF	TGTGCCAGCAGCTTGTCGGGAGGGCGGCAGTTCTTC
TRBV5-4	-	TRBJ2-7	-	CASSPLSSNEQYF	TGTGCCAGCAGCCCTCTAAGTTCCAACGAGCAGTACTTC
TRBV19	TRBD1	TRBJ1-2	once	CASSTDRDSYGYTF	TGTGCCAGTAGTACCGACCGGGACAGCTATGGCTACACCTTC
TRBV15	-	TRBJ2-1	few	CATSRESATGRSRGDEQFF	TGTGCCACCAGCAGAGAGAGCGCGACAGGTCGCTCCCGGGGGGATGAGCAGTTCTTC
TRBV18	TRBD1	TRBJ1-1	-	CASSADRGNTEAFF	TGTGCCAGCTCAGCAGACAGGGGGAACACTGAAGCTTTCTTT
TRBV5-6	-	TRBJ1-1	-	CASSLGAGDTEAFF	TGTGCCAGCAGCTTAGGAGCAGGGGACACTGAAGCTTTCTTT
TRBV5-4	TRBD2	TRBJ2-1	-	CASSPLAQRDYNEQFF	TGTGCCAGCAGCCCCCTGGCCCAGCGGGACTACAATGAGCAGTTCTTC
TRBV19	-	TRBJ2-7	-	CASSIGAASYEQYF	TGTGCCAGTAGTATTGGCGCGGCCTCCTACGAGCAGTACTTC
TRBV18	TRBD2	TRBJ2-7	-	CASSNAGLAGGIGSYEQYF	TGTGCCAGCTCAAACGCTGGACTAGCGGGAGGAATAGGATCCTACGAGCAGTACTTC
TRBV6-1	-	TRBJ1-4	once	CASTEHTNAGKLFF	TGTGCCAGCACCGAACACACTAATGCGGGAAAACTGTTTTTT
TRBV6-5	TRBD1	TRBJ1-5	-	CASSRTGEVQPQHF	TGTGCCAGCAGCCGGACAGGGGAGGTTCAGCCCCAGCATTTT
TRBV6-1	-	TRBJ2-5	-	CASSERTREKEETQYF	TGTGCCAGCAGTGAACGGACGAGGGAGAAGGAGGAGACCCAGTACTTC
TRBV6-6	TRBD1	TRBJ2-7	few	CASSYSGQAKSEQYF	TGTGCCAGCAGTTACTCGGGACAGGCAAAAAGCGAGCAGTACTTC
TRBV2	-	TRBJ2-7	-	CATILRTGGYEQYF	TGTGCCACAATCCTCAGGACCGGGGGTTACGAGCAGTACTTC
TRBV6-1	TRBD2	TRBJ2-1	-	CASRTSGSDEQFF	TGTGCCAGCCGTACTAGCGGGAGCGATGAGCAGTTCTTC
TRBV11-2	-	TRBJ2-2	-	CASSATTTGELFF	TGTGCCAGCAGCGCCACTACCACCGGGGAGCTGTTTTTT
TRBV30	-	TRBJ2-7	-	CAWSVVGGEQYF	TGTGCCTGGAGTGTAGTCGGGGGCGAGCAGTACTTC
TRBV2	-	TRBJ1-4	-	CASGLGGEKLFF	TGTGCCTCCGGGCTGGGGGGTGAAAAACTGTTTTTT
TRBV18	TRBD1	TRBJ1-1	-	CASSQAGTGVPTEAFF	TGTGCCAGCTCACAAGCCGGGACAGGGGTGCCCACTGAAGCTTTCTTT
TRBV4-2	TRBD1	TRBJ2-6	-	CASSLGTGASSGANVLTF	TGTGCCAGCAGCCTAGGGACAGGGGCCAGCTCTGGGGCCAACGTCCTGACTTTC
TRBV30	-	TRBJ2-5	-	CAWRLKGEETQYF	TGTGCCTGGAGGTTGAAAGGGGAAGAGACCCAGTACTTC
TRBV6-1	-	TRBJ2-3	-	CASRTQRDTQYF	TGTGCCAGTAGGACTCAACGGGATACGCAGTATTTT
TRBV7-9	-	TRBJ2-1	-	CSSSPTLGGSYNEQFF	TGTTCCAGCAGCCCCACCCTAGGGGGTTCCTACAATGAGCAGTTCTTC
TRBV29-1	TRBD2	TRBJ2-2	-	CSVRPAGPNTGELFF	TGCAGCGTTCGGCCAGCGGGACCGAACACCGGGGAGCTGTTTTTT
TRBV5-1	TRBD2	TRBJ2-5	-	CASSLWGGRDETQYF	TGCGCCAGCAGCTTGTGGGGCGGGAGGGATGAGACCCAGTACTTC
TRBV29-1	TRBD1	TRBJ2-1	-	CSVRTGSYNEQFF	TGCAGCGTGCGGACAGGGTCGTACAATGAGCAGTTCTTC
TRBV5-4	-	TRBJ2-7	-	CASSLDGEASSYEQYF	TGTGCCAGCAGCTTGGATGGTGAAGCTAGCTCCTACGAGCAGTACTTC
TRBV5-1	-	TRBJ2-6	-	CASSLSGSGANVLTF	TGCGCCAGCAGCTTGTCCGGCTCTGGGGCCAACGTCCTGACTTTC
TRBV29-1	-	TRBJ2-4	once	CSVTGLENIQYF	TGCAGCGTGACGGGACTCGAAAACATTCAGTACTTC
TRBV9	TRBD2	TRBJ2-5	-	CASSATSGHKTQYF	TGTGCCAGCAGCGCAACTAGCGGTCATAAGACCCAGTACTTC
TRBV29-1	TRBD1	TRBJ1-1	-	CSAETGDTEAFF	TGCAGCGCAGAGACAGGGGACACTGAAGCTTTCTTT
TRBV5-4	TRBD2	TRBJ2-2	many	CASSTGTSFDTGELFF	TGTGCCAGCAGCACCGGGACTAGCTTTGACACCGGGGAGCTGTTTTTT
TRBV4-1	-	TRBJ2-5	-	CASSQSPSRRGGWETQYF	TGCGCCAGCAGCCAATCCCCGAGCAGGCGCGGGGGCTGGGAGACCCAGTACTTC
TRBV30	-	TRBJ2-2	-	CAFTTRRGNTGELFF	TGTGCCTTCACAACCCGGCGGGGGAACACCGGGGAGCTGTTTTTT
TRBV6-5	-	TRBJ1-2	few	CASTDSANYGYTF	TGTGCCAGCACAGACTCAGCTAACTATGGCTACACCTTC
TRBV7-8	-	TRBJ2-1	-	CASSLGTGSSYNEQFF	TGTGCCAGCAGCTTAGGTACAGGTTCCTCCTACAATGAGCAGTTCTTC
TRBV6-1	-	TRBJ2-2	-	CASSRQPLVRELFF	TGTGCCAGCAGTCGACAGCCGTTGGTTCGGGAGCTGTTTTTT
TRBV4-1	TRBD2	TRBJ2-1	-	CASSPRQVAGGEVHEQFF	TGCGCCAGCAGCCCACGGCAGGTGGCGGGAGGTGAGGTCCATGAGCAGTTCTTC
TRBV5-1	-	TRBJ1-4	few	CASSQSGGEVYEKLFF	TGCGCCAGCAGCCAATCTGGGGGGGAGGTATATGAAAAACTGTTTTTT
TRBV30	-	TRBJ2-1	-	CALLRVGNYNEQFF	TGTGCCTTATTGCGGGTCGGCAACTACAATGAGCAGTTCTTC
TRBV2	-	TRBJ2-5	-	CASNRRRLKETQYF	TGTGCCAGCAATCGGCGGAGATTGAAAGAGACCCAGTACTTC
TRBV7-2	TRBD2	TRBJ2-5	-	CASRAGVGETQYF	TGTGCCAGCCGCGCGGGGGTGGGAGAGACCCAGTACTTC